This T cell receptor beta chain stems from a study of shared clonotypes between healthy human individuals. This clone was seen a few times. This table comes from immunoSEQ multiplex PCR, and its TCRdb copy is limited to in-frame clones, with some not included. Counted here are 180,000 or so clones, 90% to 95% occurring once; the ten biggest clones make up more than 0.06%. The CDR3 sequence is 14 residues long. The V and J ends lost 4 bases and 0 bases respectively, with 7 bases between them. The germline CDR1 and CDR2 sequences are MNHNS and SASEGT. The sample consisted of naive CD4+ T cells sorted from blood. The subset was: CD45RA+ positively selected. The chain is built from TRBV6-1 and TRBJ1-3; D gene unclear. The TCR sequence derives from a woman in her twenties or thirties in good health. CDR3 in DNA: TGTGCCAGCAGTGCGGTTAACTCTGGAAACACCATATATTTT. This sequence encodes CASSAVNSGNTIYF.